A selection of T cell receptor beta chains follows, all from one sample in a study of blood T cell repertoires in COVID-19. Using immunoSEQ multiplex PCR, the repertoire was profiled, and TCRdb retains in-frame clones only, with some absent. The sample yields some 99,000 clones, more than 70% seen once. The sequenced sample was peripheral blood. Receptors were obtained from a man between 65 and 85 years old with acute or convalescent COVID-19. Each CDR3 is given with its conserved first and last residue. Each record gives: D gene, clone size, V gene, J gene, CDR3 protein, CDR3 DNA. A D gene is named only where the DNA matches it firmly. Clone size is given for some rows only: seen once, a few or many times, or a class if the clone is expanded.

TRBD1	.	TRBV3-1/TRBV3-2	TRBJ2-7	CASSPRTGSYEQYF	TGTGCCAGCAGCCCTAGGACAGGGTCCTACGAGCAGTACTTC
.	.	TRBV4-1	TRBJ1-5	CASSPKDSHQPQHF	TGCGCCAGCAGCCCTAAGGACAGTCATCAGCCCCAGCATTTT
.	few	TRBV28	TRBJ1-5	CASKGRPYSNQPQHF	TGTGCCAGCAAAGGCAGGCCCTATAGCAATCAGCCCCAGCATTTT
.	few	TRBV24-1	TRBJ1-2	CATSDGRYGYTF	TGTGCCACCAGTGATGGGAGGTATGGCTACACCTTC
.	.	TRBV10-2	TRBJ1-4	CASKGRGNEKLFF	TGCGCCAGCAAAGGCAGGGGTAATGAAAAACTGTTTTTT
.	few	TRBV5-4	TRBJ2-2	CASSLGENTGELFF	TGTGCCAGCAGCTTGGGAGAGAACACCGGGGAGCTGTTTTTT
.	.	TRBV19	TRBJ1-2	CASSIGGTYGYTF	TGTGCCAGTAGTATCGGAGGGACCTATGGCTACACCTTC
.	few	TRBV6-2/TRBV6-3	TRBJ2-3	CASSYSVARTDTQYF	TGTGCCAGCAGTTACTCGGTAGCGCGCACAGATACGCAGTATTTT
.	.	TRBV9	TRBJ2-5	CASSGGGRLETQYF	TGTGCCAGCAGCGGAGGGGGACGGTTGGAGACCCAGTACTTC
.	.	TRBV28	TRBJ2-7	CASSLPGQNSYEQYF	TGTGCCAGCAGTTTACCAGGACAGAACTCCTACGAGCAGTACTTC
.	once	TRBV12-3/TRBV12-4	TRBJ1-1	CASCAAWTEAFF	TGTGCCAGTTGCGCCGCTTGGACTGAAGCTTTCTTT
TRBD2	many	TRBV2	TRBJ2-3	CASSGSGMDTDTQYF	TGTGCCAGCAGTGGAAGCGGGATGGACACAGATACGCAGTATTTT
TRBD1	.	TRBV28	TRBJ1-4	CASSSNPGQGNEKLFF	TGTGCCAGCAGTTCTAACCCGGGACAGGGCAATGAAAAACTGTTTTTT
.	.	TRBV27	TRBJ1-6	CASSFTGLDSPLHF	TGTGCCAGCAGCTTTACCGGGTTAGATTCACCCCTCCACTTT
.	once	TRBV2	TRBJ2-7	CASLRDSSYEQYF	TGTGCCAGCCTCAGGGATAGCTCCTACGAGCAGTACTTC
.	.	TRBV15	TRBJ2-7	CATSRDYRGAWEQYF	TGTGCCACCAGCAGAGATTACCGGGGGGCATGGGAGCAGTACTTC
.	.	TRBV18	TRBJ1-2	CASSRAVLAEDVGYTF	TGTGCCAGCTCACGGGCCGTACTAGCCGAGGATGTTGGCTACACCTTC
TRBD2	few	TRBV11-2	TRBJ2-1	CASSPELAGGRPFF	TGTGCCAGCAGTCCCGAGTTAGCGGGAGGGCGGCCGTTCTTC
TRBD1	.	TRBV2	TRBJ1-5	CASTLTGGVEPQHF	TGTGCCAGCACCTTGACAGGGGGGGTAGAGCCCCAGCATTTT
TRBD2	.	TRBV5-6	TRBJ2-1	CASSLRTSGGLNEQFF	TGTGCCAGCAGCTTAAGGACTAGCGGGGGTTTGAATGAGCAGTTCTTC
.	.	TRBV9	TRBJ2-7	CASSVVGSYEQYF	TGTGCCAGCAGCGTAGTCGGCTCCTACGAGCAGTACTTC
.	.	TRBV27	TRBJ1-1	CASGRTDNEAFF	TGTGCCAGCGGGAGGACGGATAATGAAGCTTTCTTT
TRBD1	few	TRBV5-1	TRBJ1-5	CASSPDRGQPQHF	TGCGCCAGCAGCCCGGACAGGGGTCAGCCCCAGCATTTT
.	few	TRBV7-8	TRBJ2-3	CASSPRLSSTKPDTQYF	TGTGCCAGCAGCCCTAGACTCTCTAGCACCAAGCCCGATACGCAGTATTTT
TRBD2	.	TRBV6-5	TRBJ2-1	CASSYSRGRTYNEQFF	TGTGCCAGCAGTTACTCGCGCGGGAGGACCTACAATGAGCAGTTCTTC
TRBD1	few	TRBV3-1/TRBV3-2	TRBJ2-3	CASSHRTGADTQYF	TGTGCCAGCAGCCACCGGACAGGGGCAGATACGCAGTATTTT
TRBD2	.	TRBV2	TRBJ2-7	CASGSGGDEQYF	TGTGCCAGCGGAAGCGGGGGCGACGAGCAGTACTTC
.	few	TRBV28	TRBJ1-5	CASSFISGSNQPQHF	TGTGCCAGCAGTTTTATCTCAGGTAGCAATCAGCCCCAGCATTTT
.	.	TRBV29-1	TRBJ2-7	CSVEDRGQGGGRTTYEQYF	TGCAGCGTTGAAGATAGAGGACAGGGTGGCGGGAGAACAACGTACGAGCAGTACTTC
.	once	TRBV18	TRBJ1-1	CASSLGAVGESFF	TGTGCCAGCTCACTTGGGGCCGTCGGAGAGTCTTTCTTT
.	.	TRBV24-1	TRBJ2-3	CATSDFGLDTQYF	TGTGCCACCAGTGATTTTGGCTTGGATACGCAGTATTTT
TRBD2	.	TRBV24-1	TRBJ2-7	CATSNAGGGQQQYF	TGTGCCACCAGTAATGCCGGGGGGGGACAACAGCAGTACTTC
TRBD1	few	TRBV18	TRBJ2-1	CASSPGTGGYNEQFF	TGTGCCAGCTCACCAGGGACAGGGGGTTACAATGAGCAGTTCTTC
.	.	TRBV21-1	TRBJ1-6	CASSNRLTNSPLHF	TGTGCCAGCAGCAACCGACTCACTAATTCACCCCTCCACTTT
TRBD1	.	TRBV5-1	TRBJ2-7	CASSPRTGENEQYF	TGCGCCAGCAGCCCCCGGACAGGGGAGAACGAGCAGTACTTC
.	.	TRBV3-1/TRBV3-2	TRBJ2-5	CASSQEDIKETQYF	TGTGCCAGCAGCCAAGAGGACATTAAAGAGACCCAGTACTTC
.	.	TRBV19	TRBJ1-4	CASSIAWWGGEKLFF	TGTGCCAGTAGTATAGCGTGGTGGGGCGGTGAAAAACTGTTTTTT
TRBD1	once	TRBV6-5	TRBJ2-7	CASSSDRGVSYEQYF	TGTGCCAGCAGTTCCGACAGGGGGGTCAGTTACGAGCAGTACTTC
TRBD2	once	TRBV5-1	TRBJ2-7	CASSPNPSGRTHEQYF	TGCGCCAGCAGCCCAAATCCAAGCGGGAGGACCCACGAGCAGTACTTC
TRBD1	.	TRBV5-1	TRBJ1-1	CASSFGNRGTEAFF	TGCGCCAGCAGCTTCGGGAACAGGGGAACTGAAGCTTTCTTT
TRBD1	.	TRBV18	TRBJ2-3	CASSQRTGGRSDTQYF	TGTGCCAGCTCACAAAGGACAGGGGGCCGTTCAGATACGCAGTATTTT